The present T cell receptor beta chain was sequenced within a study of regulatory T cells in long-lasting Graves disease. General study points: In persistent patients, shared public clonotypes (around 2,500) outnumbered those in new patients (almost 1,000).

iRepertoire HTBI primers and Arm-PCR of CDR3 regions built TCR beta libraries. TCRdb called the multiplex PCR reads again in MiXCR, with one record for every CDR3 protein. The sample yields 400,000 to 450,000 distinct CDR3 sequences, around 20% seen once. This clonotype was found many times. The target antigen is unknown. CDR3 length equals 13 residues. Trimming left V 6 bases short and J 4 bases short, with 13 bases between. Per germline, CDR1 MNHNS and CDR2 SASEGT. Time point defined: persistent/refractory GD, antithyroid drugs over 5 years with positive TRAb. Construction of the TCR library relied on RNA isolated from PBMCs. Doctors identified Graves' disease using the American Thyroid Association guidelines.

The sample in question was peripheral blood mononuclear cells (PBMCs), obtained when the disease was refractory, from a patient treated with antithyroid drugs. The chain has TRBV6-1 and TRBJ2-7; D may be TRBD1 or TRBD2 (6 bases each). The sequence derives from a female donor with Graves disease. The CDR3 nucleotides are TGTGCCAGCAGGAACGGGGGCGGGTACGAGCAGTACTTC. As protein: CASRNGGGYEQYF.